A selection of T cell receptor beta chains follows, all from one sample in a study of cytomegalovirus exposure and HLA in healthy donors. Generated by immunoSEQ multiplex PCR, the TCRdb table keeps only in-frame clones and is missing some. The sample records approximately 130,000 clones, around 75% being singletons. Sequenced sample: PBMCs. Receptors were obtained from a young man in good health and CMV-seronegative. Both conserved end residues are part of each CDR3. The D gene is left open where the match is weak. Expanded clones get a size class; other rows say once, few or many, or leave the size out.

>TRBD2|TRBJ2-1|-|TRBV6-1
CASTPTGLAGNEQFF
TGTGCCAGCACTCCCACGGGACTAGCGGGAAATGAGCAGTTCTTC
>TRBD2|TRBJ2-3|once|TRBV5-1
CASSWSPGLDVDTQYF
TGCGCCAGCAGCTGGAGCCCGGGACTAGACGTTGATACGCAGTATTTT
>TRBD2|TRBJ2-7|-|TRBV28
CASSLVAGGVGYEQYF
TGTGCCAGCAGTTTAGTTGCGGGAGGGGTAGGGTACGAGCAGTACTTC
>-|TRBJ2-3|-|TRBV7-2
CASSLVESVYF
TGTGCCAGCAGCTTAGTGGAGAGCGTGTATTTT
>TRBD1|TRBJ1-4|-|TRBV9
CASSVRDRLDEKLFF
TGTGCCAGCAGCGTCCGGGACAGGTTAGATGAAAAACTGTTTTTT
>TRBD2|TRBJ2-7|-|TRBV5-1
CASSFLPGTSGVTGYEQYF
TGCGCCAGCAGCTTCCTTCCTGGGACTAGCGGGGTCACGGGCTACGAGCAGTACTTC
>TRBD2|TRBJ2-2|once|TRBV5-6
CASSLPSGMNTGELFF
TGTGCCAGCAGCTTGCCTAGCGGGATGAACACCGGGGAGCTGTTTTTT
>-|TRBJ1-1|-|TRBV28
CASSLILGGSEAFF
TGTGCCAGCAGTTTAATACTAGGCGGGTCTGAAGCTTTCTTT
>TRBD1|TRBJ2-1|-|TRBV19
CASSGDRYNEQFF
TGTGCCAGTAGCGGGGACAGATACAATGAGCAGTTCTTC
>TRBD1|TRBJ2-7|-|TRBV7-2
CASSSGQGAFYEQYF
TGTGCCAGCAGCAGCGGACAGGGGGCATTCTACGAGCAGTACTTC
>-|TRBJ1-4|-|TRBV2
CASSEEMLDSEKLFF
TGTGCCAGCAGTGAAGAAATGTTGGACAGTGAAAAACTGTTTTTT
>-|TRBJ1-3|-|TRBV15
CATSSRQVSGNTIYF
TGTGCCACCAGCAGCAGACAGGTCTCTGGAAACACCATATATTTT
>-|TRBJ2-7|few|TRBV6-1
CASSDLPGSFYEQYF
TGTGCCAGCAGTGACCTTCCGGGATCTTTCTACGAGCAGTACTTC
>-|TRBJ2-1|-|TRBV4-2
CASSQDPISGGLSEQFF
TGTGCCAGCAGCCAAGATCCGATATCAGGGGGGTTGAGTGAGCAGTTCTTC
>-|TRBJ2-3|once|TRBV9
CASSVSKRSTDTQYF
TGTGCCAGCAGCGTTAGTAAGCGCAGCACAGATACGCAGTATTTT
>TRBD1|TRBJ2-1|-|TRBV19
CASSRGQDRQPNEQFF
TGTGCCAGTAGCCGTGGACAGGACCGTCAACCCAATGAGCAGTTCTTC
>TRBD1|TRBJ1-2|once|TRBV27
CASSAPGTGNYGYTF
TGTGCCAGCAGTGCCCCCGGGACAGGGAACTATGGCTACACCTTC
>-|TRBJ2-7|-|TRBV19
CASSIADTSYEQYF
TGTGCCAGTAGTATAGCGGACACCTCCTACGAGCAGTACTTC
>TRBD1|TRBJ1-2|-|TRBV7-3
CARRTGAAHTYGYTF
TGTGCCAGGAGGACAGGGGCCGCTCACACCTATGGCTACACCTTC
>-|TRBJ2-3|-|TRBV6-5
CASSYALPTDTQYF
TGTGCCAGCAGTTACGCCCTACCAACAGATACGCAGTATTTT